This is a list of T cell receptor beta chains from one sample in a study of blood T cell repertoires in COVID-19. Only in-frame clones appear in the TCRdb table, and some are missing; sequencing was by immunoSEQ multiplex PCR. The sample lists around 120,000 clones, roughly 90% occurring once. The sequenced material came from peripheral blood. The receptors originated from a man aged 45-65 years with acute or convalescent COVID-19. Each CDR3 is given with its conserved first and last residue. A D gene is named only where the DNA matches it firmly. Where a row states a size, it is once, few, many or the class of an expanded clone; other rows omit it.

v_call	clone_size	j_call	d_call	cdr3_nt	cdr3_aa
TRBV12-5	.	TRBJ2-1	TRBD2	TGTGCTAGTGGTTGGGGGGGTAGCGGGAGCGCCTACAATGAGCAGTTCTTC	CASGWGGSGSAYNEQFF
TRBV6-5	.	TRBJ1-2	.	TGTGCCAGCACGGTAGACAGGAGCTATAACTATGGCTACACCTTC	CASTVDRSYNYGYTF
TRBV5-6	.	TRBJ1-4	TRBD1	TGTGCCAGCAGCCTGTACGACGGGACAGGGTTTGAAAAACTGTTTTTT	CASSLYDGTGFEKLFF
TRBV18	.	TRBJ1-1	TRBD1	TGTGCCAGCTCACAGGGGGCCACTGAAGCTTTCTTT	CASSQGATEAFF
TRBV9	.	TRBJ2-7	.	TGTGCCAGCAGCGTCACCCAGGAAGGCTACGAGCAGTACTTC	CASSVTQEGYEQYF
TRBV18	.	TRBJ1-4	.	TGTGCCAGCTCACCGGACAGATCAACTAATGAAAAACTGTTTTTT	CASSPDRSTNEKLFF
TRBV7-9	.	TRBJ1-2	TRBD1	TGTGCCAGCAGCTTACTTAGTGGCCAGGGGGACGGCTACACCTTC	CASSLLSGQGDGYTF
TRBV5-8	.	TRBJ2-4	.	TGTGCCAGCAGCTTGGGTAGTCCCCAAAACATTCAGTACTTC	CASSLGSPQNIQYF
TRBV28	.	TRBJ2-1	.	TGTGCCAGCAGTCCTGACTTGGCCTCTTACAATGAGCAGTTCTTC	CASSPDLASYNEQFF
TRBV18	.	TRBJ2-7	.	TGTGCCAGCTCACCAATACCTGGCGGGACCGGCTTCTACGAGCAGTACTTC	CASSPIPGGTGFYEQYF
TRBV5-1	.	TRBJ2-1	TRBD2	TGCGCCAGCAGCCCATCTCCGGGACTAGCGGGGGGTGAGCAGTTCTTC	CASSPSPGLAGGEQFF
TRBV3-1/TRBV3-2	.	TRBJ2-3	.	TGTGCCAGCAGCCAAGATGTAAGTGTTGGGACTGGAAGTTTGAATACGCAGTATTTT	CASSQDVSVGTGSLNTQYF
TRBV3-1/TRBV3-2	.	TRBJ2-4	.	TGTGCCAGCAGCCAAGGACAAACGTTAGCCAAAAACATTCAGTACTTC	CASSQGQTLAKNIQYF
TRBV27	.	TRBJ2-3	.	TGTGCCAGCAGTTCCCTCCCAGGGCAGACAGATACGCAGTATTTT	CASSSLPGQTDTQYF
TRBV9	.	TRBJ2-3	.	TGTGCCAGCAGCGTAGGGAGAGAGACAGGTCCAGATACGCAGTATTTT	CASSVGRETGPDTQYF
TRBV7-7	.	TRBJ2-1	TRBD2	TGTGCCAGCAGCTTAGTTCCCATCTTCGGACTAGCGGGAGGGATTGAGCAGTTCTTC	CASSLVPIFGLAGGIEQFF
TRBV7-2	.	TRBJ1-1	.	TGTGCCAGCAGCCAGAGGGCACAGCGGAACACTGAAGCTTTCTTT	CASSQRAQRNTEAFF
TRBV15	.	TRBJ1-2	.	TGTGCCACCAGCAGAGCAGGGCCCTTCGATGGCTACACCTTC	CATSRAGPFDGYTF
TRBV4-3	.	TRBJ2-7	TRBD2	TGCGCCAGCAGCCAAAAAACCGGGACTAGCGGGATCTTCTCCTACGAGCAGTACTTC	CASSQKTGTSGIFSYEQYF
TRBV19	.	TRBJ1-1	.	TGTGCCAGTACTGACACCGGGGTGGCTTTCTTT	CASTDTGVAFF
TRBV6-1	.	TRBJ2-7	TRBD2	TGTGCCAGCAGTGTACGGCGGGGACTAGCGGGAGGCGAGCAGTACTTC	CASSVRRGLAGGEQYF
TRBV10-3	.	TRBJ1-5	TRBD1	TGTGCCACCTCGGGACAGCCTGATCAGCCCCAGCATTTT	CATSGQPDQPQHF
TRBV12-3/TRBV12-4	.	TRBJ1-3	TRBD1	TGTGCCAGCGCGACAGGGGAAAGAAACACCATATATTTT	CASATGERNTIYF
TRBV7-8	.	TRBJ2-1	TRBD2	TGTGCCAGCAGCCTGGGACTAGCGGGCACATCCTACAATGAGCAGTTCTTC	CASSLGLAGTSYNEQFF
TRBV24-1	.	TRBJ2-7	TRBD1	TGTGCCACCAGTGACAACAGGGGGCTCCTAGCCGGGTACGAGCAGTACTTC	CATSDNRGLLAGYEQYF
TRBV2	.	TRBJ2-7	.	TGTGCCAGCACCCAAATAGGGGGGGGCGAGCAGTACTTC	CASTQIGGGEQYF
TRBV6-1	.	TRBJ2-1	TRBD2	TGTGCCAGCAGTGAGACCGGGACTAGTGAGTTTGATGAGCAGTTCTTC	CASSETGTSEFDEQFF
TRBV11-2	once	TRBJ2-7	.	TGTGCCAGCAGCTTAGGCGGTCTGTTCTACGAGCAGTACTTC	CASSLGGLFYEQYF
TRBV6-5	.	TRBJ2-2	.	TGTGCCAGCAGTCTCGCGAAGGGGACCGGGGAGCTGTTTTTT	CASSLAKGTGELFF